Listed below are T cell receptor beta chains from one sample, sequenced in a study of blood T cell repertoires in COVID-19. Some clones are missing from TCRdb's copy, which holds only in-frame ones; the method was immunoSEQ multiplex PCR. The sample records around 250,000 clones, 86% being singletons. The sample taken for sequencing was peripheral blood. These receptors were obtained from a man aged 55 to 70 with acute or convalescent COVID-19. Both conserved end residues are part of each CDR3. A D gene is named only where the DNA matches it firmly. Not every row has a clone size; where given, it reads once, few, many or a size class.

>TRBJ1-2|.|TRBV29-1|TRBD1
CSVLTGAGYGYTF
TGCAGCGTTTTAACAGGGGCTGGTTATGGCTACACCTTC
>TRBJ2-5|.|TRBV6-2/TRBV6-3|TRBD1
CASSYQGAPLGETQYF
TGTGCCAGCAGTTACCAGGGGGCACCGTTGGGAGAGACCCAGTACTTC
>TRBJ2-5|.|TRBV11-3|TRBD2
CASSTGTSGQETQYF
TGTGCCAGCAGCACCGGGACTAGCGGCCAAGAGACCCAGTACTTC
>TRBJ1-6|few|TRBV5-1|TRBD1
CASSGGQPGGNSPLHF
TGCGCCAGCAGCGGGGGACAGCCAGGAGGGAATTCACCCCTCCACTTT
>TRBJ2-3|.|TRBV11-2|TRBD2
CASITSGTSGSRGTQYF
TGTGCCAGCATCACTAGCGGGACTAGCGGGTCTAGGGGAACGCAGTATTTT
>TRBJ1-6|once|TRBV14|.
CASSRREGAYNSPLHF
TGTGCCAGCAGCCGCAGGGAAGGGGCCTATAATTCACCCCTCCACTTT
>TRBJ1-6|.|TRBV6-9|.
CASSTKSGAPSITYNSPLHF
TGTGCCAGCAGCACTAAAAGCGGGGCACCCTCTATCACCTATAATTCACCCCTCCACTTT
>TRBJ2-3|.|TRBV7-9|TRBD2
CASSTGGLAGDTQYF
TGTGCCAGCAGCACGGGGGGACTAGCGGGAGATACGCAGTATTTT
>TRBJ2-1|.|TRBV5-1|.
CASSLAQGSSYNEQFF
TGCGCCAGCAGCTTGGCACAGGGCAGCTCCTACAATGAGCAGTTCTTC
>TRBJ2-3|.|TRBV7-2|TRBD1
CASEGGRTDTQYF
TGTGCCAGCGAAGGGGGCAGGACAGATACGCAGTATTTT
>TRBJ2-1|.|TRBV5-4|.
CASSLPGNWGEQFF
TGTGCCAGCAGCTTACCCGGGAATTGGGGTGAGCAGTTCTTC
>TRBJ1-4|.|TRBV28|.
CASSSPVGLTNEKLFF
TGTGCCAGCAGTTCACCGGTGGGGCTAACTAATGAAAAACTGTTTTTT
>TRBJ2-7|.|TRBV27|.
CASSLTGLYEQYF
TGTGCCAGCAGTTTAACGGGACTCTACGAGCAGTACTTC
>TRBJ1-6|.|TRBV19|.
CASTPTGRFSPLHF
TGTGCCAGTACCCCCACAGGGAGATTTTCACCCCTCCACTTT
>TRBJ2-3|.|TRBV7-2|.
CASSWAQNTQYF
TGTGCCAGCAGCTGGGCCCAGAATACGCAGTATTTT
>TRBJ2-1|.|TRBV5-1|TRBD2
CASSWKSSRAGGYEQFF
TGCGCCAGCAGCTGGAAAAGTTCCCGAGCGGGAGGTTATGAGCAGTTCTTC
>TRBJ1-1|.|TRBV5-8|TRBD1
CASSLTTGVPEAFF
TGTGCCAGCAGCTTGACTACAGGGGTGCCTGAAGCTTTCTTT
>TRBJ2-5|.|TRBV5-1|TRBD1
CASSLDGQGSSETQYF
TGCGCCAGCAGCTTGGACGGACAGGGTAGTTCGGAGACCCAGTACTTC
>TRBJ2-5|.|TRBV7-2|.
CASSVPPDHGGETQYF
TGTGCCAGCAGCGTCCCCCCGGACCACGGAGGGGAGACCCAGTACTTC
>TRBJ2-7|.|TRBV24-1|.
CATSDFSNYEQYF
TGTGCCACCAGTGATTTTTCCAACTACGAGCAGTACTTC
>TRBJ2-1|.|TRBV6-1|.
CASSRRAGGEQFF
TGTGCCAGCAGTAGGCGGGCGGGCGGGGAGCAGTTCTTC
>TRBJ1-2|.|TRBV28|.
CASIPGSTNYGYTF
TGTGCCAGCATTCCCGGTAGTACTAACTATGGCTACACCTTC